Reported below is one T cell receptor (beta chain). CDR3 length equals 14 residues. Trimming removed 6 bases from V and 6 bases from J; junction bases left unmatched: 10. Germline loops: CDR1 SGHDT, CDR2 YYEEEE. This entry belongs to a study of CD8 T cells in Susac syndrome. In blood CD8+ and CD4+ T cells, TCR beta underwent sequencing. Included as multiple sclerosis controls were treatment-naive patients who had stable or active relapsing-remitting disease. A quantity of about 0.5 to 1 ug RNA underwent reverse transcription using random hexamers. Coverage of TCR beta CDR3 amplification by immunoSEQ multiplex PCR extended to 54 Vbeta and 13 Jbeta. MiXCR was run by TCRdb on the immunoSEQ multiplex PCR reads, yielding one entry per CDR3 protein. The data hold 150,000 or so distinct CDR3 sequences, with roughly 95% observed a single time.

The TCR was taken from a human donor with multiple sclerosis. The gene calls are TRBV5-6 and TRBJ2-3; 7 nucleotides line up with TRBD2. Sequencing was carried out using CD8+ T cells from PBMCs. CDR3 in amino acids: CASNPWGGSDTQYF. DNA of the CDR3: TGTGCCAGCAACCCTTGGGGGGGATCGGATACGCAGTATTTT.